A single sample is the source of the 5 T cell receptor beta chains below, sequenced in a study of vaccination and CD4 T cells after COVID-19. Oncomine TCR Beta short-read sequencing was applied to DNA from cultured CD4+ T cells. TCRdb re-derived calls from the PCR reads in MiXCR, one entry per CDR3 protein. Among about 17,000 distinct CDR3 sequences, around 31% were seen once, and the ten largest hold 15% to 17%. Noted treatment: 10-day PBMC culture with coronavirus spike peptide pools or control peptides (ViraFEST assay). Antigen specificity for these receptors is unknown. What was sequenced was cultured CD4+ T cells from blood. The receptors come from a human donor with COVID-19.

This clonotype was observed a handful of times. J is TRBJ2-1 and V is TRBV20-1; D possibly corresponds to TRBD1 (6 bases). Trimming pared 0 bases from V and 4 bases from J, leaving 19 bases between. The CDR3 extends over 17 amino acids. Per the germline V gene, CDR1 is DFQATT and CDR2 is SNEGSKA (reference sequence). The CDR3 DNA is TGCAGTGCTAGAGATGTCAACAGGGTAAGGGAGTACAATGAGCAGTTCTTC. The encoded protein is CSARDVNRVREYNEQFF.

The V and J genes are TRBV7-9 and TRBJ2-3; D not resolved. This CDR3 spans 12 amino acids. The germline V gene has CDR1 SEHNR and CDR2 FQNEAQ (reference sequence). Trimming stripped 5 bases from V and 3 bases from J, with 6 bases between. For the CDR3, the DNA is TGTGCCAGCAGCCCCGAGACAGATACGCAGTATTTT. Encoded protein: CASSPETDTQYF.

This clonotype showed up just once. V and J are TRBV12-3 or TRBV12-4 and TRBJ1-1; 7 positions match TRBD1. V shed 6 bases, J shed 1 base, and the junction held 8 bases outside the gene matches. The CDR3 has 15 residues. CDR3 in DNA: TGTGCCAGCAGCCACGGGGACAGATCGAACACTGAAGCTTTCTTT. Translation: CASSHGDRSNTEAFF.

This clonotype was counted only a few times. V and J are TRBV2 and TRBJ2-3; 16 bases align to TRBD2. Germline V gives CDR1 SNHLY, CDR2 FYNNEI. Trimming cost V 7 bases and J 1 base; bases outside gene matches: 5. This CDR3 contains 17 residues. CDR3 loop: CASMGTSGGARTDTQYF. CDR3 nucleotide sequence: TGTGCCAGCATGGGGACTAGCGGGGGGGCTCGCACAGATACGCAGTATTTT. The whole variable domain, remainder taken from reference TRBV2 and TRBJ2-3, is EPEVTQTPSHQVTQMGQEVILRCVPISNHLYFYWYRQILGQKVEFLVSFYNNEISEKSEIFDDQFSVERPDGSNFTLKIRSTKLEDSAMYFCASMGTSGGARTDTQYFGPGTRLTVL.

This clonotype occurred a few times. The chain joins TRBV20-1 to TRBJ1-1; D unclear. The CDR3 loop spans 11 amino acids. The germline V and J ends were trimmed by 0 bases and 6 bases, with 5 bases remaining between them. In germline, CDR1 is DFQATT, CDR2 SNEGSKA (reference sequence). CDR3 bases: TGCAGTGCTAGAGATCGGTCTGAAGCTTTCTTT. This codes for CSARDRSEAFF.